The following is a T cell receptor beta chain sequence with its context. The sample originates from a study of cytomegalovirus exposure and HLA in healthy donors. The length of the CDR3 is 17 residues. V lost 5 bases and J lost 6; bases outside the gene matches: 13. The germline gives CDR1 LNHNV, CDR2 YYDKDF (reference sequence). The study ran its PCR with 60 Vbeta and 13 Jbeta primers. The method was immunoSEQ multiplex PCR; TCRdb's version includes in-frame clones alone and lacks a portion of them. Of 97,000 or so clones in the sample, roughly 70% were seen once. This clonotype was sampled from a man aged 45 to 65 in good health and CMV-seronegative. Sample: PBMCs. The rearrangement uses TRBV15 and TRBJ2-1, with 10 bases lining up with TRBD2. CDR3 nucleotide sequence: TGTGCCACCAGCGTCGACTCCGGGACTAGCGCTTTCAATGAGCAGTTCTTC. It translates to CATSVDSGTSAFNEQFF.